A single TCR beta chain is shown here with its context. What it binds is unknown. The data belong to a study of T cell responses to AZD1222 COVID-19 vaccine. Study background: It was second doses at about 4 or about 12 weeks that were pooled. Study observations and caveats: The donor cohort was predominantly white British with a female majority, and clonal diversity may have been underestimated. Scientists sampled the repertoires only once the peak T cell response had passed. A reported finding is that nearly half of spike-specific TCRs target unmutated variant regions.

The repertoire was sequenced with immunoSEQ multiplex PCR; TCRdb's copy has only in-frame clones and lacks some. Of 95,000 to 110,000 clones in the sample, over 90% were seen once. The receptor was isolated from an adult in good health. This specimen consisted of peripheral blood, obtained on day 0 of AZD1222 vaccination.

The chain's CDR3 is CASSLADAGSPLHF. As DNA, the CDR3 is TGTGCCAGCAGCTTAGCGGACGCGGGTTCACCCCTCCACTTT. The chain uses TRBV7-8 and TRBJ1-6, with D hard to call. Trimming removed 0 bases at V and 9 bases at J, with 9 bases between. This CDR3 is 14 amino acids long. Germline CDR1 is SGHVS and CDR2 is FQNEAQ.